These T cell receptor beta chains were read from a single sample in a study of PD-1 blockade in classical Hodgkin lymphoma. Measured with immunoSEQ multiplex PCR; TCRdb has only the in-frame clones, and not every one. Among roughly 15,000 clones listed, roughly 85% were seen once. The sequencing used peripheral blood mononuclear cells (PBMCs), collected at baseline. The receptors derive from a human donor with classical Hodgkin lymphoma. The CDR3 runs from the conserved cysteine through the conserved F or W. The D gene is left open where the match is weak. Clone size is not always given. Where it is, it says once, few, many or a class for expanded clones.

D,V,size,J,CDR3,DNA
-,TRBV28,-,TRBJ1-3,CASSSASGNTIYF,TGTGCCAGCAGTTCGGCCTCTGGAAACACCATATATTTT
-,TRBV27,-,TRBJ2-2,CASSLSVDLGTGELFF,TGTGCCAGCAGTTTATCGGTGGACCTAGGCACCGGGGAGCTGTTTTTT
-,TRBV4-1,-,TRBJ1-1,CASSRGSSLTNTEAFF,TGCGCCAGCAGCCGGGGTTCCTCCCTAACGAACACTGAAGCTTTCTTT
TRBD1,TRBV2,-,TRBJ2-3,CASSADRAITDTQYF,TGTGCCAGCAGTGCGGACAGGGCCATCACAGATACGCAGTATTTT
TRBD1,TRBV5-1,-,TRBJ1-4,CASSSHGTGGTNEKLFF,TGCGCCAGCAGCTCCCACGGGACAGGCGGGACTAATGAAAAACTGTTTTTT
TRBD1,TRBV5-1,-,TRBJ2-1,CASSHESGGGIDNEQFF,TGCGCCAGCAGCCACGAGTCAGGGGGCGGAATCGACAATGAGCAGTTCTTC
-,TRBV19,-,TRBJ1-5,CASSISYQPQHF,TGTGCCAGTAGTATCTCCTATCAGCCCCAGCATTTT
-,TRBV9,-,TRBJ2-3,CASSVSPAGTDTQYF,TGTGCCAGCAGCGTATCTCCTGCGGGAACAGATACGCAGTATTTT
-,TRBV27,-,TRBJ2-5,CASRLGGGETQYF,TGTGCCAGCAGACTAGGCGGTGGAGAGACCCAGTACTTC
TRBD1,TRBV7-8,-,TRBJ1-5,CASSLSGGGISNQPQHF,TGTGCCAGCAGCTTAAGTGGAGGGGGCATAAGCAATCAGCCCCAGCATTTT
-,TRBV27,-,TRBJ2-2,CASSLLFAGELFF,TGTGCCAGCAGTTTATTATTCGCCGGGGAGCTGTTTTTT
-,TRBV28,few,TRBJ1-4,CASSQIFEKLFF,TGTGCCAGCAGCCAAATATTCGAAAAACTGTTTTTT
TRBD2,TRBV5-1,few,TRBJ2-2,CASSFSGIENTGELFF,TGCGCCAGCAGCTTCAGCGGGATAGAGAACACCGGGGAGCTGTTTTTT
TRBD1,TRBV2,-,TRBJ1-1,CASRGTGQNTEAFF,TGTGCCAGCAGAGGGACAGGGCAGAACACTGAAGCTTTCTTT
TRBD1,TRBV18,-,TRBJ1-5,CASSPGQGSNQPQHF,TGTGCCAGCTCACCAGGACAGGGCAGCAATCAGCCCCAGCATTTT
-,TRBV9,-,TRBJ2-1,CASSVVGQGRNEQFF,TGTGCCAGCAGCGTAGTAGGGCAGGGCCGAAATGAGCAGTTCTTC
TRBD2,TRBV2,-,TRBJ2-2,CASSTAGGGNTGELFF,TGTGCCAGCAGTACCGCTGGGGGGGGGAACACCGGGGAGCTGTTTTTT
TRBD1,TRBV10-3,-,TRBJ2-7,CAIRGTGESKGHYEQYF,TGTGCCATCAGAGGGACAGGGGAATCGAAAGGGCACTACGAGCAGTACTTC
-,TRBV7-6,medium-sized,TRBJ2-7,CASSPTPSSGNEQYF,TGTGCCAGCAGCCCAACCCCGTCTTCGGGCAACGAGCAGTACTTC
TRBD2,TRBV19,-,TRBJ2-1,CASNAGREYNEQFF,TGTGCCAGTAACGCCGGGAGGGAATACAATGAGCAGTTCTTC
TRBD2,TRBV27,-,TRBJ2-3,CASRGARGLPDTQYF,TGTGCCAGCCGAGGCGCCCGGGGACTACCAGATACGCAGTATTTT
-,TRBV19,-,TRBJ1-5,CASSNSASNQPQHF,TGTGCCAGTAGTAATTCCGCGAGCAATCAGCCCCAGCATTTT
-,TRBV11-2,few,TRBJ2-3,CASSHRTDTQYF,TGTGCCAGCAGCCACCGCACAGATACGCAGTATTTT
TRBD2,TRBV7-2,once,TRBJ2-1,CASSLRRLSSGVSYNEQFF,TGTGCCAGCAGCTTACGGCGCCTGTCTAGCGGGGTTTCCTACAATGAGCAGTTCTTC
TRBD2,TRBV7-2,-,TRBJ2-3,CASSLALAVTDTQYF,TGTGCCAGCAGCTTAGCCCTAGCGGTTACAGATACGCAGTATTTT
-,TRBV9,once,TRBJ2-7,CASSVETGYYEQYF,TGTGCCAGCAGCGTAGAAACTGGGTACTACGAGCAGTACTTC
-,TRBV4-2,-,TRBJ1-1,CASSQGTVNTEAFF,TGTGCCAGCAGCCAAGGGACGGTGAACACTGAAGCTTTCTTT
-,TRBV19,medium-sized,TRBJ1-5,CASSLGGVWEQPQHF,TGTGCCAGTAGCCTCGGAGGGGTTTGGGAACAGCCCCAGCATTTT
TRBD1,TRBV7-3,-,TRBJ2-5,CASSSQTGTTQYF,TGTGCCAGCAGCTCCCAGACAGGGACGACCCAGTACTTC
TRBD2,TRBV19,once,TRBJ2-7,CASSMASGGLSSYEQYF,TGTGCCAGTAGTATGGCTAGCGGGGGGTTAAGCTCCTACGAGCAGTACTTC
-,TRBV11-3,-,TRBJ2-7,CASSLGSGDEQYF,TGTGCCAGCAGCTTAGGGTCAGGGGACGAGCAGTACTTC
-,TRBV25-1,few,TRBJ2-1,CASRYSGSYNEQFF,TGTGCCAGCAGATATAGCGGCTCCTACAATGAGCAGTTCTTC
-,TRBV7-9,-,TRBJ1-6,CASSQFVRALSSYNSPLHF,TGTGCCAGCAGCCAATTCGTCCGGGCCTTGAGCTCCTATAATTCACCCCTCCACTTT